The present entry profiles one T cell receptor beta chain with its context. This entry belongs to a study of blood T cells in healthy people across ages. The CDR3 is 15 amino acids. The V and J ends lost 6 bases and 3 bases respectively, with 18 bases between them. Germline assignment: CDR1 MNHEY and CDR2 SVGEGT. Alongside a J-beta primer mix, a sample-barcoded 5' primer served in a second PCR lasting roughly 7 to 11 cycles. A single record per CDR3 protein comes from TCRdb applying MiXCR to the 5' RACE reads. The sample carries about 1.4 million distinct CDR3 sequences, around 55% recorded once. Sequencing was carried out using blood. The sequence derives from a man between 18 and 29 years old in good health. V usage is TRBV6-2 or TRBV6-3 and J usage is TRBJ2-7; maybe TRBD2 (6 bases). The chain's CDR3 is CASSPWGGAFYEQYF. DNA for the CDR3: TGTGCCAGCAGCCCCTGGGGCGGGGCATTCTACGAGCAGTACTTC.